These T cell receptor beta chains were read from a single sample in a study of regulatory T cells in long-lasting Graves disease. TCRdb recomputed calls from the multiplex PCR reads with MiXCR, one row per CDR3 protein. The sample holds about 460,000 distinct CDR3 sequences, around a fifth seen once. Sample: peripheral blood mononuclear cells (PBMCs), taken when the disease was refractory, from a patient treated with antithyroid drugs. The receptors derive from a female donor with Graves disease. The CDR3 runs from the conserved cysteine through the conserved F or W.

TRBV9,CASTRTGAGYTF
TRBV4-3,CASSQGRDSSYEQYF
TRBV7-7,CASSFTGRGLETQYF
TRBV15,CATSRRTSGGDTQYF
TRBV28,CASSLPRGRVDTGELFF
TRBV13,CASSSQTDMNTEAFF
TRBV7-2,CASSSRSSNQPQHF
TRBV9,CASSARDLNSPLHF
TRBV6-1,CASSPGTSGRGEQYF
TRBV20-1,CSAFTGTDDYEQYF
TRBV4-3,CASSGGTVDYEQYF
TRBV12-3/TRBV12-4,CASSLKGGGTGELFF
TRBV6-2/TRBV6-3,CTSSLDGFNYEQYF
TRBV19,CASSGTLNTEAFF
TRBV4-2,CASSPVTLAGETQYF
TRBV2,CASSERTSGSHEQYF
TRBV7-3,CASSLKRVPTLNSPLHF
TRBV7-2,CASSSTSGTYEQYF
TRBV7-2,CASSLVDYNSPLHF
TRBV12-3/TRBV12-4,CASSGGDRASQETQYF
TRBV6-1,CASKRGGEQYF
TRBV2,CASRNGTQETQYF
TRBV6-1,CASSERLLGDSPLHF
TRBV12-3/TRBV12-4,CASSYGGATQETQYF
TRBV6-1,CASSETQGRAQYF
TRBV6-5,CASSYRDGWYQETQYF
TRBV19,CASSADGRTNYGYTF
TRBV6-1,CASSDSGGKKETQYF
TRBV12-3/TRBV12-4,CASNPEGGRGRDTIYF
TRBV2,CASLALAGVANYGYTF
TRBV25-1,CASSVTGPVGYGYTF
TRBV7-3,CASSLNPGTPFYEQYF
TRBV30,CAWSRGGEGTEAFF
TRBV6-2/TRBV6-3,CASRLVGTEQFF
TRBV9,CASSPFLAGGPREQFF
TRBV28,CASSSDRTVLTF
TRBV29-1,CSAALAGGPGETQYF
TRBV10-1,CASTERGRGLNYGYTF
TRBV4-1,CASSSGTGMETQYF
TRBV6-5,CASSYLETQYF
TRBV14,CASSQESLQLTGELFF
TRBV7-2,CASSLGLAGGAEQFF
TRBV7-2,CASSLVGGNTDTQYF
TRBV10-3,CAISESRGTEQYF
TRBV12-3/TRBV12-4,CASSFAGEKADTQYF
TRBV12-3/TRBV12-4,CASSGTGTAGKGAQHF
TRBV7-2,CASSFSTINSPLHF
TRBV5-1,CASRLLGGTEAFF
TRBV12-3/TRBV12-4,CASSLGGGTIEAFF
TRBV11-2,CARTQGVVSEAFF
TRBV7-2,CASSSSPRTANQPQHF
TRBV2,CASSPPTGGRYQETQYF
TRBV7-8,CASSLAAQGNNSPLHF